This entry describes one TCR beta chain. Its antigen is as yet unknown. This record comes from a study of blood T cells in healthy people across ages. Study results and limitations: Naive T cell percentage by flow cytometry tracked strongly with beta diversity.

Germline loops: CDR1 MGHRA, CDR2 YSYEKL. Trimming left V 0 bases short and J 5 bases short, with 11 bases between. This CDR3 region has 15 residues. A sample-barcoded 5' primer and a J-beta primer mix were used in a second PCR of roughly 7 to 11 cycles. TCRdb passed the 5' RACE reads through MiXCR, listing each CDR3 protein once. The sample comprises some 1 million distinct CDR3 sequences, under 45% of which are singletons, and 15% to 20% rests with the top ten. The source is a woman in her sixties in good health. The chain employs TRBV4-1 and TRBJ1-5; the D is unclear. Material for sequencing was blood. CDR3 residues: CASSQDILGYQPQHF. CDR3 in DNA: TGCGCCAGCAGCCAAGATATTTTGGGGTATCAGCCCCAGCATTTT.